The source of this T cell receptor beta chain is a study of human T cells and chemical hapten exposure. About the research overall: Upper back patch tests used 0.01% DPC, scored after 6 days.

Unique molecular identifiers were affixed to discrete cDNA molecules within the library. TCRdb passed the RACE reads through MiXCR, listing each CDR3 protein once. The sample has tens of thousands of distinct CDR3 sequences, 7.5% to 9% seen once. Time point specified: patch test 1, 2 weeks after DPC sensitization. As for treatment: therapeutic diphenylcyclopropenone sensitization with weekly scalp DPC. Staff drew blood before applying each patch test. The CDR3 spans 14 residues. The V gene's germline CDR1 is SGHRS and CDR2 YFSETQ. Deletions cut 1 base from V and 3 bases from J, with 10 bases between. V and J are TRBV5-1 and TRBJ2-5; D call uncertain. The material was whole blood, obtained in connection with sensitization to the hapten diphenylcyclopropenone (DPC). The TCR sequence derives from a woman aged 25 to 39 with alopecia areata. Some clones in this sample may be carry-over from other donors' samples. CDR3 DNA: TGCGCCAGCAGCTTGACCGGCTTAGAAGAGACCCAGTACTTC. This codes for CASSLTGLEETQYF.